This T cell receptor beta chain was retrieved from a study of cytomegalovirus exposure and HLA in healthy donors. As for the study in general: Falling in the Caucasian-associated ancestry cluster were 81% of 300 to 500 genotyped donors.

A word on this clone: Antigen unknown.

General study results and limits: The study found most TCR sequences rare, yet found some public TCRs in many donors. The authors enumerated 164 TCR beta chains as linked to cytomegalovirus.

PCR was performed using 60 Vbeta and 13 Jbeta primers. Profiled with immunoSEQ multiplex PCR; TCRdb holds only in-frame clones, not every one. The data show 100,000 or so clones, around 74% seen once. Sequenced material: PBMCs. The source of this sequence is a woman between 40 and 55 years old in good health and CMV-seropositive.

CDR3 sequence (DNA): TGTGCCAGTAGTTCCTGGCTGGTATCACCCCTCCACTTT. Protein product: CASSSWLVSPLHF. This sequence joins TRBV19 and TRBJ1-6; D call uncertain. CDR3 length: 13 amino acids. The germline V and J ends were trimmed by 5 bases and 10 bases, with 12 bases remaining between them. Germline assignment: CDR1 LNHDA and CDR2 SQIVND (reference sequence).